The 3 T cell receptor beta chains below were found in one sample sequenced in a study of blood T cell repertoires in COVID-19. Produced via immunoSEQ multiplex PCR; TCRdb's table is partial and in-frame only. The sample comprises 40,000 to 45,000 clones, 85% to 95% of which are singletons, and 4.5% to 6.5% rests with the top ten. Sequences were obtained from peripheral blood. These receptors were obtained from a human donor in a cohort sampled during active COVID-19.

The V gene is TRBV6-2 or TRBV6-3, the J gene TRBJ2-1; TRBD2 matches at 10 bases. CDR1 is MNHEY, CDR2 SVGEGT, per germline. This CDR3 comprises 15 residues. Germline trimming cut 6 bases from V and 2 bases from J; bases unmatched to any gene: 4. The CDR3 protein is CASSLAGVPYNEQFF. The CDR3 DNA reads as TGTGCCAGCAGCCTAGCGGGAGTACCCTACAATGAGCAGTTCTTC.

This sequence joins TRBV5-6 and TRBJ2-7; 7 bases align to TRBD1. This CDR3 has 13 amino acids. The V gene's germline CDR1 is SGHDT and CDR2 YYEEEE. Losses at the gene ends were 4 bases for V and 2 bases for J; bases not matched to a gene: 3. The CDR3 loop reads CASSGGQTYEQYF. The DNA of the CDR3 is TGTGCCAGCAGCGGGGGACAGACCTACGAGCAGTACTTC.

J is TRBJ2-5 and V is TRBV4-1, with D perhaps matching TRBD1 (6 bases). In germline, CDR1 is MGHRA, CDR2 YSYEKL. Trimming stripped 3 bases from V and 3 bases from J, with 17 bases between. This CDR3 is built from 16 residues. CDR3 sequence reads: CASSQLRLDSKETQYF. CDR3 bases: TGCGCCAGCAGCCAGTTGCGTTTGGACAGCAAAGAGACCCAGTACTTC.